This TCR beta chain was profiled in a study of blood T cell repertoires in COVID-19. Study at large: The study counted Cohort 3 donors as recovered given two negative PCRs, clearance, or symptom resolution.

Produced via immunoSEQ multiplex PCR; TCRdb's table is partial and in-frame only. The sample holds hundreds of thousands of clones, about 90% seen once. Sequencing input: PBMCs or T cells enriched from blood (not recorded which). This TCR derives from a man aged 35-49 years in a cohort exposed to, infected with or recovered from COVID-19 (not recorded which).

This chain's CDR3 is CASSSSTSGRTEQFF. CDR3 bases: TGCGCCAGCAGCTCGTCGACTAGCGGGAGGACTGAGCAGTTCTTC. This sequence joins TRBV5-1 and TRBJ2-1; 13 bases align to TRBD2. This CDR3 is 15 amino acids long. Germline V lookup: CDR1 SGHRS, CDR2 YFSETQ. The V and J ends lost 3 bases and 9 bases, in that order; junction bases with no gene match: 6.